A selection of T cell receptor beta chains follows, all from one sample in a study of blood T cell repertoires in COVID-19. Here immunoSEQ multiplex PCR was the method, and the copy in TCRdb shows in-frame clones only, minus some. The table records about 170,000 clones, about 90% of them present only once. The material sequenced was peripheral blood. These receptors all come from a man aged 25 to 45 with COVID-19, enrolled during active disease. Each CDR3 is given with its conserved first and last residue. The D gene is left open where the match is weak. Clone size is given for some rows only: seen once, a few or many times, or a class if the clone is expanded.

cdr3_nt cdr3_aa d_call j_call v_call clone_size
TGTGCCAGCTCACCCGGGACTAGCTACTCCTACGAGCAGTACTTC CASSPGTSYSYEQYF TRBD2 TRBJ2-7 TRBV18 NA
TGTGCCAGCAGCTTAAACTTTCGGGCAGGGTTTAATTCACCCCTCCACTTT CASSLNFRAGFNSPLHF NA TRBJ1-6 TRBV7-2 NA
TGCGCCAGCAGCCTTGCGGGACAGGGGTCAGATACGCAGTATTTT CASSLAGQGSDTQYF TRBD1 TRBJ2-3 TRBV5-1 NA
TGTGCCAGCTCACCAGAACCCGCAGGGGTCTATGGCTACACCTTC CASSPEPAGVYGYTF NA TRBJ1-2 TRBV18 NA
TGTGCCAGCAGCCTAACAGGGCTGATACGTGGAAACACCATATATTTT CASSLTGLIRGNTIYF NA TRBJ1-3 TRBV7-2 NA
TGTGCCAGCAGGGAAGACGGGACAGGGAATGAGCAGTACTTC CASREDGTGNEQYF TRBD1 TRBJ2-7 TRBV6-6 NA
TGTGCCAGCAGCTTACCGAATCAGCCCCAGCATTTT CASSLPNQPQHF NA TRBJ1-5 TRBV7-6 NA
TGTGCCAGCACTGGTACAGGGAGTAACTATGGCTACACCTTC CASTGTGSNYGYTF NA TRBJ1-2 TRBV6-5 NA
TGTGCCAGCAGCTTCGGAGTGGAGGGCACAGATACGCAGTATTTT CASSFGVEGTDTQYF NA TRBJ2-3 TRBV5-6 NA
TGTGCCAGTAAAGGATCGGAGACCGGGAATGAGCAGTTCTTC CASKGSETGNEQFF NA TRBJ2-1 TRBV19 NA
TGCAGCGTTGGGCAGGTTTTACTTCAAGAGACCCAGTACTTC CSVGQVLLQETQYF NA TRBJ2-5 TRBV29-1 NA
TGTGCCAGCAGTGAGAGGGGGCTAATCTACGAGCAGTACTTC CASSERGLIYEQYF TRBD1 TRBJ2-7 TRBV6-1 NA
TGTGCCAGCAGTTACGTAGCGGGGGGTTACGAGCAGTACTTC CASSYVAGGYEQYF TRBD2 TRBJ2-7 TRBV6-5 NA
TGTGCCAGCAGCCGTGGGGGCGAACCCGGAAACACCATATATTTT CASSRGGEPGNTIYF NA TRBJ1-3 TRBV25-1 NA
TGTGCCAGCAGTGCACAGGGTTATGAAAAACTGTTTTTT CASSAQGYEKLFF NA TRBJ1-4 TRBV25-1 NA
TGCGCCAGCAGCCAAGATTCTTTAGCCAAAAACATTCAGTACTTC CASSQDSLAKNIQYF NA TRBJ2-4 TRBV4-3 NA
TGTGCCAGCAGTTTCCGGACAGGGGGAAATGAAAAACTGTTTTTT CASSFRTGGNEKLFF TRBD1 TRBJ1-4 TRBV28 once
TGTGCCAGCAGCCAAGTATCCGAGGATGGCTACACCTTC CASSQVSEDGYTF NA TRBJ1-2 TRBV4-2 NA
TGTGCCAGTAGTTTCGGAAGTCGGGGGAATTCACCCCTCCACTTT CASSFGSRGNSPLHF NA TRBJ1-6 TRBV19 NA
TGTGCCAGCAGCCCCAGCGGGGCTGGGGAGCAGTTCTTC CASSPSGAGEQFF TRBD2 TRBJ2-1 TRBV9 NA
TGCGCCAGCAGCTTGTTTGGGACAGTTAATGAAAAACTGTTTTTT CASSLFGTVNEKLFF TRBD1 TRBJ1-4 TRBV5-1 NA
TGTGCCAGTTCCGGGACAGGGGGGTCCTACGAGCAGTACTTC CASSGTGGSYEQYF TRBD1 TRBJ2-7 TRBV19 NA